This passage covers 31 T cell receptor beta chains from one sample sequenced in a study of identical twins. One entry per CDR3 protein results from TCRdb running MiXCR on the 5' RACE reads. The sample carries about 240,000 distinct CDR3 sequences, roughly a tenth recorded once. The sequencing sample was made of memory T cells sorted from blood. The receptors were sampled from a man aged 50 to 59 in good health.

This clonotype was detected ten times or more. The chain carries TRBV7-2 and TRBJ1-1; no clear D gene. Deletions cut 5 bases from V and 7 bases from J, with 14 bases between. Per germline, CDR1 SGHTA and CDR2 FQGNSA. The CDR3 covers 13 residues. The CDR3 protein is CASSTAGRSEAFF. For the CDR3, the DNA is TGTGCCAGCAGCACAGCGGGGAGGAGTGAAGCTTTCTTT.

CDR3 coding DNA: TGCGCCAGCAGCCAACCCCAGGGGCGCGTCCTTGAAGCTTTCTTT. Amino acids: CASSQPQGRVLEAFF. V is TRBV4-1 and J is TRBJ1-1; TRBD1 is a possible D gene (6 bases). V was shortened by 2 bases and J by 7 bases, with 17 bases between the two germline ends. Germline assignment: CDR1 MGHRA and CDR2 YSYEKL. This CDR3 is built from 15 residues.

The CDR3: CASSSRSGGDQPQHF. The CDR3 DNA sequence: TGTGCCAGCAGCTCCCGCTCGGGTGGGGATCAGCCCCAGCATTTT. The chain uses TRBV5-5 and TRBJ1-5; D is unresolved. The CDR3 extends over 15 amino acids. The V gene lost 3 bases and the J gene lost 5 bases, with 15 bases spanning the gap. Per the germline V gene, CDR1 is SGHKS and CDR2 is YYEKEE (reference sequence).

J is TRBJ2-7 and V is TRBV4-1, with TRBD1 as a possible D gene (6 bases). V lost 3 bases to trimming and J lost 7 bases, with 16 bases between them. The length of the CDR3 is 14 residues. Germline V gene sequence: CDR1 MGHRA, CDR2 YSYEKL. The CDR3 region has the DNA TGCGCCAGCAGCCATGACAGGACCCGGGCTGAGCAGTACTTC. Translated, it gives CASSHDRTRAEQYF.

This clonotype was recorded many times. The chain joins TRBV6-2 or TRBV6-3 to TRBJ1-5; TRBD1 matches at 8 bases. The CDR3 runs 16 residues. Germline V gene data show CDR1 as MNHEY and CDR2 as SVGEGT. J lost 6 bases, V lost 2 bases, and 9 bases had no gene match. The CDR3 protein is CASSYRKDRGGQPQHF. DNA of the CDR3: TGTGCCAGCAGTTACCGGAAAGACAGGGGAGGTCAGCCCCAGCATTTT.

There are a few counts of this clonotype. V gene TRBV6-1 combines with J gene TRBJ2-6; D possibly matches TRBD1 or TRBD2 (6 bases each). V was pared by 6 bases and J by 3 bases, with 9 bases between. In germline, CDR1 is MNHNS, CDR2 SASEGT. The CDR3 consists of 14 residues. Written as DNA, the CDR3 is TGTGCCAGCAGGAGGGGGGTTGGGGCCAACGTCCTGACTTTC. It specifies CASRRGVGANVLTF.

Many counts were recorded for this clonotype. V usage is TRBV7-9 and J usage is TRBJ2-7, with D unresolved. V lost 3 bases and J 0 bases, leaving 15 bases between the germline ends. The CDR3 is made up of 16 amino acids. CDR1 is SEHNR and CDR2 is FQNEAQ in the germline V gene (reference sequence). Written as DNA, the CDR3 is TGTGCCAGCAGCTTGGGGTTGGGCAGGTTCTCCTACGAGCAGTACTTC. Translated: CASSLGLGRFSYEQYF.

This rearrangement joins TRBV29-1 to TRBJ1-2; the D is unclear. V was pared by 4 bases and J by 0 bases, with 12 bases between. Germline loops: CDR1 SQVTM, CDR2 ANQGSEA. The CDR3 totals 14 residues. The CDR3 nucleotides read TGCAGCGTTGCTAGGACTGTCACTAACTATGGCTACACCTTC. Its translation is CSVARTVTNYGYTF.

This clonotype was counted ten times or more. CDR3 bases: TGCAGTGCTAGACAGGGGTTGGTGAACACTGAAGCTTTCTTT. Translated: CSARQGLVNTEAFF. The gene calls are TRBV20-1 and TRBJ1-1, with D possibly TRBD1 on 6 matching bases. Trimming stripped 2 bases from V and 0 bases from J, with 10 bases between. Per germline, CDR1 DFQATT and CDR2 SNEGSKA (reference sequence). The CDR3 extends over 14 amino acids.

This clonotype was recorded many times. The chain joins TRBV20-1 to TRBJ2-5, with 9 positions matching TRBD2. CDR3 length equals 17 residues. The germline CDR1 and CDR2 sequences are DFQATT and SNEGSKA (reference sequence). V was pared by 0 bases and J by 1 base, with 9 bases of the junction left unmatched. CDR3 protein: CSARDLRSGGSQETQYF. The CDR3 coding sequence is TGCAGTGCTAGAGATCTTAGGAGCGGGGGGTCCCAAGAGACCCAGTACTTC.

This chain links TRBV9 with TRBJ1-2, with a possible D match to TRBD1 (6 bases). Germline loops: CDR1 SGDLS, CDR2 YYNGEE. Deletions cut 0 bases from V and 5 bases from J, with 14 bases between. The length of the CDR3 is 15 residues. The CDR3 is CASSVDLGAGYGYTF. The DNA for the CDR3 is TGTGCCAGCAGCGTAGATCTGGGGGCAGGGTATGGCTACACCTTC. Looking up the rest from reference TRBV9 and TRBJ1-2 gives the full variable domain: DSGVTQTPKHLITATGQRVTLRCSPRSGDLSVYWYQQSLDQGLQFLIQYYNGEERAKGNILERFSAQQFPDLHSELNLSSLELGDSALYFCASSVDLGAGYGYTFGSGTRLTVV.

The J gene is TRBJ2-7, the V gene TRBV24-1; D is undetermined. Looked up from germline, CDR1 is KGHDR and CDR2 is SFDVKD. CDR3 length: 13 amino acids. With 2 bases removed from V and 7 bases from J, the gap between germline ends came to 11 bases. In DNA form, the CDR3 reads TGTGCCACCAGTGATTCCGTTATCTCTGAGCAGTACTTC. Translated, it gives CATSDSVISEQYF.

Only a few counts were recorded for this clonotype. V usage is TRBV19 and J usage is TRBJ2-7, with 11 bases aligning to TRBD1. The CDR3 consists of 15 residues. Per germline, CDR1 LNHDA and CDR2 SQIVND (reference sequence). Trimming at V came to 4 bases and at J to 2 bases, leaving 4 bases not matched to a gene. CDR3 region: CASSTPGQGAYEQYF. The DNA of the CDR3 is TGTGCCAGTAGTACTCCGGGACAGGGGGCCTACGAGCAGTACTTC.

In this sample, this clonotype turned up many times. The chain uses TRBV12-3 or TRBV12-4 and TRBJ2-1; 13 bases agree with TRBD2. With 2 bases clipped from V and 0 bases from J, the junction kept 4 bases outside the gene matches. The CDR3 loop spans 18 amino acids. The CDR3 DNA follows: TGTGCCAGCAGTTTACCCGGACTAGCGGGGGACTCCTACAATGAGCAGTTCTTC. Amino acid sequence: CASSLPGLAGDSYNEQFF.

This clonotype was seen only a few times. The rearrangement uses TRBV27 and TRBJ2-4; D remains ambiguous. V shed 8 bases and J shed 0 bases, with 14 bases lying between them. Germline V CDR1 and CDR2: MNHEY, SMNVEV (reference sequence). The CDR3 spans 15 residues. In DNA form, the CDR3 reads TGTGCCAGCCGTGGGCCTCTTTTAGCCAAAAACATTCAGTACTTC. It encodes CASRGPLLAKNIQYF.

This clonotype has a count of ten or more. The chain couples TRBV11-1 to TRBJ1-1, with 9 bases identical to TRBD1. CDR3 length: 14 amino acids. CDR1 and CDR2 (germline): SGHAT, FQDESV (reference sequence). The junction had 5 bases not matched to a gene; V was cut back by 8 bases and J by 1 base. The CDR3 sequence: CASGTGQGNTEAFF. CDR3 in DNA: TGTGCCAGCGGGACAGGGCAAGGGAACACTGAAGCTTTCTTT.

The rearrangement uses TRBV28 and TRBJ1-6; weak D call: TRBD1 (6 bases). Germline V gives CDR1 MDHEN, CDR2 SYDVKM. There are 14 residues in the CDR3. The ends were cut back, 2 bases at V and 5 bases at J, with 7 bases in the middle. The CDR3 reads CASSLQGNNSPLHF. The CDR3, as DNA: TGTGCCAGCAGTTTACAGGGGAATAATTCACCCCTCCACTTT. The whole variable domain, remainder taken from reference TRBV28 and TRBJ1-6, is DVKVTQSSRYLVKRTGEKVFLECVQDMDHENMFWYRQDPGLGLRLIYFSYDVKMKEKGDIPEGYSVSREKKERFSLILESASTNQTSMYLCASSLQGNNSPLHFGNGTRLTVT.

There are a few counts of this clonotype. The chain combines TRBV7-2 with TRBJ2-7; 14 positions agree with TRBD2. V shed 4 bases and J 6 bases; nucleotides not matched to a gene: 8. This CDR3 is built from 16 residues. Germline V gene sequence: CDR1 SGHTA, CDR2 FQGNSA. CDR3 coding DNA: TGTGCCAGCAGCTCAGACTCCGGGACTAGCGGGGGCGAGCAGTACTTC. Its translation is CASSSDSGTSGGEQYF.

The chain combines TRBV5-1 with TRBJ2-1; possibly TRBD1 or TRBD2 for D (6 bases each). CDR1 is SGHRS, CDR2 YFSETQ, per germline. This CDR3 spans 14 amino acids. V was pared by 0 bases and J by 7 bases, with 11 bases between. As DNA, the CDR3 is TGCGCCAGCAGCTTGGGCGGGGACATGAATGAGCAGTTCTTC. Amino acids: CASSLGGDMNEQFF.

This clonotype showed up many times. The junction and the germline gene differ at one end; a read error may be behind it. This chain's CDR3 is CASSLFEDPRELFF. DNA for the CDR3: TGTGCCAGCAGTTTATTCGAGGACCCCCGGGAGCTTTTTTTT. The V call is TRBV28, the J call TRBJ2-2, with D possibly matching TRBD2 (6 bases). The CDR3 contains 14 residues. Germline CDR1 is MDHEN and CDR2 is SYDVKM.

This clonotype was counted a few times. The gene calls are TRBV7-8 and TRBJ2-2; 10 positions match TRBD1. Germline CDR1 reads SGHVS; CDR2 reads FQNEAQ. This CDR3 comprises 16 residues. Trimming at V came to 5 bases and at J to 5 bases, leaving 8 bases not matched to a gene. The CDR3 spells CASSLMTGGGTGELFF. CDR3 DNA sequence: TGTGCCAGCAGCCTAATGACAGGGGGCGGAACCGGGGAGCTGTTTTTT.

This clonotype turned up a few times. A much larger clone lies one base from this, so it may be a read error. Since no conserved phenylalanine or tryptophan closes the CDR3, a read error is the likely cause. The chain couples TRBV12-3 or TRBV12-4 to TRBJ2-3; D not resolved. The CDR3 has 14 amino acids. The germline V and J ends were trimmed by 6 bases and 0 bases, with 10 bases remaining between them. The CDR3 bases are TGTGCCAGCAGAATGGGATTTAGCACAGATACGCAGTATTCT. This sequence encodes CASRMGFSTDTQYS.

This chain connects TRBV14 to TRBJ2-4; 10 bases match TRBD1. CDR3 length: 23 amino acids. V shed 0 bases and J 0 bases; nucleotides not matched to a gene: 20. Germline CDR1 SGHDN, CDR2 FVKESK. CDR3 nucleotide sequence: TGTGCCAGCAGCCAAGACTTTTCCTCACTGGACAGGGGGATTGTTGGAGCCAAAAACATTCAGTACTTC. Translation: CASSQDFSSLDRGIVGAKNIQYF.

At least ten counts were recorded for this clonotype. The CDR3 loop reads CSARERSYEQYF. As DNA, the CDR3 is TGCAGTGCTAGGGAGCGGAGCTACGAGCAGTACTTC. This sequence joins TRBV20-1 and TRBJ2-7, with TRBD2 as a possible D gene (5 bases). Germline lookup yields CDR1 DFQATT and CDR2 SNEGSKA (reference sequence). The CDR3 has 12 residues. V was pared by 3 bases and J by 3 bases, with 9 bases between.

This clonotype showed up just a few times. CDR3 sequence reads: CASSLSLNRANVLTF. CDR3 bases: TGTGCCAGCAGTTTATCGCTCAACCGGGCCAACGTCCTGACTTTC. The rearrangement uses TRBV12-3 or TRBV12-4 and TRBJ2-6; no clear D. V shed 2 bases and J shed 5 bases, with 10 bases lying between them. This CDR3 has 15 residues.

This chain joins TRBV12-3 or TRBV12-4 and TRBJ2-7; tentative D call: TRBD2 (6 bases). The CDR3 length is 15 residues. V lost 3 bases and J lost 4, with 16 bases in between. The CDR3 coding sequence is TGTGCCAGCAGTTTTCCGGCTAGCGAGGGGTACGAGCAGTACTTC. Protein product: CASSFPASEGYEQYF.

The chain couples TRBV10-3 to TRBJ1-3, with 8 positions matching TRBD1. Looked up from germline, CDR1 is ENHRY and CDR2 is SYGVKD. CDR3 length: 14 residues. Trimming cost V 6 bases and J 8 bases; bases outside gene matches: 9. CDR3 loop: CAISPTGAGDTIYF. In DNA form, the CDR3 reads TGTGCCATCAGCCCGACAGGGGCCGGGGACACCATATATTTT.

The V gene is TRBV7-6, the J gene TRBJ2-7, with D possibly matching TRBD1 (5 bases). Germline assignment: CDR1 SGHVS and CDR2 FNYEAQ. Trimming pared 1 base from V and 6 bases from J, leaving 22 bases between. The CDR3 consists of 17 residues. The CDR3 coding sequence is TGTGCCAGCAGCTTAGTTGGCAGGGTGTCCCATCCGAGCGAGCAGTACTTC. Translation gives CASSLVGRVSHPSEQYF.

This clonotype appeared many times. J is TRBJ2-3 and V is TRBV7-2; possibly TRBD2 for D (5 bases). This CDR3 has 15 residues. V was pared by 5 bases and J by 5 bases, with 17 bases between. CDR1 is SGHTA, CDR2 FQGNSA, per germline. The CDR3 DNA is TGTGCCAGCAGCGATTTTGGGGAGTCGGGAGATACGCAGTATTTT. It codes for CASSDFGESGDTQYF.

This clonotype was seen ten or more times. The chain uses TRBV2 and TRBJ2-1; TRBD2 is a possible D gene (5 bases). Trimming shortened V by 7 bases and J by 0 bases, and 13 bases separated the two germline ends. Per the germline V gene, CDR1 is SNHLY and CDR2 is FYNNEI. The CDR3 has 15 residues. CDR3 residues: CASTTTGSSYNEQFF. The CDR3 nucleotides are TGTGCCAGCACCACGACTGGGAGCTCCTACAATGAGCAGTTCTTC.

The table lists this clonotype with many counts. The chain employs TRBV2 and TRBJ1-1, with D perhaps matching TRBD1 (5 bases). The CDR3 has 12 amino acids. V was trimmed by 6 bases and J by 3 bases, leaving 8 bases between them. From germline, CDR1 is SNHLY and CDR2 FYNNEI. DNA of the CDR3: TGTGCCAGCAGCGAACAGGACACTGAAGCTTTCTTT. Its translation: CASSEQDTEAFF.